This TCR beta chain is drawn from a study of molecular identifiers for immune sequencing clone quantification. TCRdb ran MiXCR on the PCR reads and lists one entry per CDR3 protein. Of some 680,000 distinct CDR3 sequences in the sample, about 25% were seen once. The ends lost 0 bases at V and 4 bases at J; junction bases unmatched: 13. The CDR3 is 18 residues long. Germline V gene lookup returns CDR1 MGHRA and CDR2 YSYEKL. This clonotype was seen only a few times. The TCR comes from a human donor in good health. Some libraries in this study had Jurkat cell RNA spiked in. The V and J genes are TRBV4-1 and TRBJ2-7; 9 bases map to TRBD1. The sample comprised naive CD8+ T cells from blood, with Jurkat cell RNA spiked in. The subset denotes: FACS-sorted CD8+CD4-CCR7+CD45RA+ naive T cells. The CDR3 bases are TGCGCCAGCAGCCAAGATATAATATCCGGGGACAGGGCTTACGAGCAGTACTTC. This gives the protein CASSQDIISGDRAYEQYF.